One and the same sample provided the 20 T cell receptor beta chains below, sequenced in a study of beta chain features in type 1 diabetes. What was sequenced were expressed TCRB transcripts, since all of the isolated RNA had been reverse transcribed. The table came from immunoSEQ multiplex PCR; TCRdb's copy has only in-frame clones and leaves some out. The table includes over 200,000 clones, about 11% detected once. General study results and limits: In every one of the four CD4+ subsets, TCRB CDR3s were moderately but significantly shorter in Type 1 diabetes patients.

Their antigens are not known. The source material was naive CD4+ T cells from blood. These receptor sequences come from a man aged 30-40 years with type 1 diabetes.

This chain uses TRBV4-1 with TRBJ2-5; 8 bases agree with TRBD2. This CDR3 comprises 15 residues. The V gene end was trimmed by 3 bases and the J gene end by 4 bases; junction bases not matched to a gene: 7. In germline, CDR1 is MGHRA, CDR2 YSYEKL. Here the CDR3 DNA reads TGCGCCAGCAGCCATTTAGCGGGGAAGGGAGAGACCCAGTACTTC. Translating gives CASSHLAGKGETQYF.

The table lists this clone with a few counts. The genes are TRBV9 and TRBJ2-6; the D gene is possibly TRBD1 (6 bases). Trimming cost V 3 bases and J 4 bases, with 11 bases left between them. CDR3 length: 15 residues. Looked up from germline, CDR1 is SGDLS and CDR2 is YYNGEE. The CDR3 reads CASSATGSGANVLTF. The CDR3 DNA reads as TGTGCCAGCAGCGCAACAGGGTCCGGGGCCAACGTCCTGACTTTC.

This clone was seen a handful of times. V is TRBV7-2 and J is TRBJ2-7; TRBD1 might be the D (6 bases). CDR1 is SGHTA and CDR2 is FQGNSA in the germline V gene. The CDR3 has 15 residues. Trimming shortened V by 4 bases and J by 2 bases, and 15 bases separated the two germline ends. In nucleotides, the CDR3 is TGTGCCAGCAGCTCAGCCCCAGGGGTCCCCTACGAGCAGTACTTC. It encodes CASSSAPGVPYEQYF. The variable domain in full, completed from reference TRBV7-2 and TRBJ2-7, reads GAGVSQSPSNKVTEKGKDVELRCDPISGHTALYWYRQSLGQGLEFLIYFQGNSAPDKSGLPSDRFSAERTGGSVSTLTIQRTQQEDSAVYLCASSSAPGVPYEQYFGPGTRLTVT.

The chain is built from TRBV15 and TRBJ2-6; TRBD1 might be the D (6 bases). The CDR3 runs 15 residues. Germline CDR1 and CDR2: LNHNV and YYDKDF (reference sequence). Trimming removed 2 bases from V and 2 bases from J, with 7 bases in between. In DNA, the CDR3 is TGTGCCACCAGCAGATCAGGGGCTGGGGCCAACGTCCTGACTTTC. Translated: CATSRSGAGANVLTF. The full variable domain, its missing parts supplied by reference TRBV15 and TRBJ2-6, is DAMVIQNPRYQVTQFGKPVTLSCSQTLNHNVMYWYQQKSSQAPKLLFHYYDKDFNNEADTPDNFQSRRPNTSFCFLDIRSPGLGDTAMYLCATSRSGAGANVLTFGAGSRLTVL.

The chain recombines TRBV7-3 with TRBJ2-7, with D possibly TRBD2 on 6 matching bases. V was pared by 5 bases and J by 6 bases, with 11 bases between. The CDR3 sequence is 12 residues long. CDR1 is SGHTA, CDR2 FQGTGA, per germline. Here the CDR3 reads CASSPPGGEQYF. The CDR3 DNA reads as TGTGCCAGCAGCCCCCCCGGGGGCGAGCAGTACTTC.

This clone has a handful of counts. The chain joins TRBV5-1 to TRBJ1-4; D is ambiguous. The CDR3 is 14 amino acids. V lost 4 bases, J lost 0 bases, and 7 bases lay in between. Looked up from germline, CDR1 is SGHRS and CDR2 is YFSETQ. CDR3 amino acids: CASSRDTTNEKLFF. Written as DNA, the CDR3 is TGCGCCAGCAGCCGAGATACAACTAATGAAAAACTGTTTTTT.

This clone appeared a few times. The chain has TRBV25-1 and TRBJ1-4; D gene unclear. The ends were cut back, 2 bases at V and 11 bases at J, with 15 bases in the middle. The CDR3 spans 14 residues. Germline CDR1 reads MGHDK; CDR2 reads SYGVNS. CDR3: CASSEASPARKLFF. The DNA of the CDR3 is TGTGCCAGCAGTGAAGCGTCCCCCGCCAGGAAACTGTTTTTT.

This clone was seen more than once but under ten times. V gene TRBV18 combines with J gene TRBJ1-1; 7 bases map to TRBD1. The CDR3 runs to 15 residues. V trimming: 4 bases; J trimming: 9 bases; junction bases outside the gene matches: 14. Germline V gene data show CDR1 as KGHSH and CDR2 as LQKENI. The CDR3 DNA is TGTGCCAGCTCACGAAACCGGGACAGCAAGAAGCAAGCTTTCTTT. This codes for CASSRNRDSKKQAFF. Full variable domain (outside the CDR3, taken from reference TRBV18 and TRBJ1-1): NAGVMQNPRHLVRRRGQEARLRCSPMKGHSHVYWYRQLPEEGLKFMVYLQKENIIDESGMPKERFSAEFPKEGPSILRIQQVVRGDSAAYFCASSRNRDSKKQAFFGQGTRLTVV.

The chain is built from TRBV5-4 and TRBJ2-5; 11 bases are shared with TRBD2. CDR3 size: 15 residues. After removal of 4 bases from V and 1 base from J, the junction contained 3 bases not matched to a gene. Germline loops: CDR1 SGHNT, CDR2 YYREEE (reference sequence). The CDR3 coding sequence is TGTGCCAGCAGCCATGGGACTAGCGGCCAAGAGACCCAGTACTTC. It is translated as CASSHGTSGQETQYF. Supplemented by reference TRBV5-4 and TRBJ2-5, the full variable domain reads ETGVTQSPTHLIKTRGQQVTLRCSSQSGHNTVSWYQQALGQGPQFIFQYYREEENGRGNFPPRFSGLQFPNYSSELNVNALELDDSALYLCASSHGTSGQETQYFGPGTRLLVL.

This clone was counted a few times. The V and J genes are TRBV28 and TRBJ2-1; D is perhaps TRBD2 (5 bases). Germline values: CDR1 MDHEN, CDR2 SYDVKM. V was clipped by 5 bases and J by 8 bases, with 19 bases between them. The CDR3 runs to 15 residues. The CDR3 DNA follows: TGTGCCAGCAGTCCCGGGGTCTCGTCTGGCTATGAGCAGTTCTTC. Translated: CASSPGVSSGYEQFF.

This clone was picked up a small number of times. The chain uses TRBV11-1 and TRBJ2-2, with D maybe TRBD2 (5 bases). The CDR3 covers 14 residues. Trimming shortened V by 1 base and J by 5 bases, and 8 bases separated the two germline ends. Germline assignment: CDR1 SGHAT and CDR2 FQDESV (reference sequence). CDR3 region: CASSLEPGTGELFF. The CDR3 DNA reads TGTGCCAGCAGCTTAGAACCGGGAACCGGGGAGCTGTTTTTT.

The chain links TRBV4-1 to TRBJ2-3, with a tentative D call TRBD1 (7 bases). V gave up 8 bases and J gave up 2 bases, with 11 bases separating them. Per germline, CDR1 MGHRA and CDR2 YSYEKL. CDR3 size: 13 residues. The DNA of the CDR3 is TGCGCCAGCCGCGGGACAGACACAGATACGCAGTATTTT. It is translated as CASRGTDTDTQYF.

The chain joins TRBV4-3 to TRBJ1-1; 10 bases agree with TRBD1. Per germline, CDR1 LGHNA and CDR2 YSLEER. This CDR3 has 15 residues. V shed 4 bases, J shed 3 bases, and the junction held 5 bases outside the gene matches. The CDR3 bases are TGCGCCAGCAGCCGCGGGACAGGGGCGGACACTGAAGCTTTCTTT. Translation: CASSRGTGADTEAFF.

This clone occurred a few times. The chain is built from TRBV15 and TRBJ2-7, with D unresolved. Germline CDR1 reads LNHNV; CDR2 reads YYDKDF (reference sequence). V lost 0 bases and J lost 4, with 13 bases in between. The CDR3 spans 15 residues. DNA of the CDR3: TGTGCCACCAGCAGAGATCTGGAGCTCGGGTACGAGCAGTACTTC. Amino acid sequence: CATSRDLELGYEQYF. Variable domain in full (rest from reference TRBV15 and TRBJ2-7): DAMVIQNPRYQVTQFGKPVTLSCSQTLNHNVMYWYQQKSSQAPKLLFHYYDKDFNNEADTPDNFQSRRPNTSFCFLDIRSPGLGDTAMYLCATSRDLELGYEQYFGPGTRLTVT.

The J gene is TRBJ2-1, the V gene TRBV7-2, with 11 bases fitting TRBD2. The CDR3 contains 14 residues. The V gene's germline CDR1 is SGHTA and CDR2 FQGNSA. V was clipped by 2 bases and J by 9 bases; unmatched bases: 3. CDR3 amino acids: CASSLYSGGGEQFF. The DNA for the CDR3 is TGTGCCAGCAGCTTATATAGCGGGGGGGGTGAGCAGTTCTTC. Combining the CDR3 with reference TRBV7-2 and TRBJ2-1 gives the whole variable domain GAGVSQSPSNKVTEKGKDVELRCDPISGHTALYWYRQSLGQGLEFLIYFQGNSAPDKSGLPSDRFSAERTGGSVSTLTIQRTQQEDSAVYLCASSLYSGGGEQFFGPGTRLTVL.

In its sample, this clone was seen a few times. This sequence joins TRBV9 and TRBJ1-5; 7 bases are a match to TRBD1. V lost 3 bases and J lost 1; bases outside the gene matches: 19. This CDR3 has 20 amino acids. Germline loops: CDR1 SGDLS, CDR2 YYNGEE. The CDR3 here is CASSGRQGPIPVPSNQPQHF. In DNA form, the CDR3 reads TGTGCCAGCAGCGGTCGACAGGGTCCCATCCCTGTACCGAGCAATCAGCCCCAGCATTTT.

This clone was observed a handful of times. The genes are TRBV10-3 and TRBJ1-5; 9 bases line up with TRBD1. The CDR3 has 17 residues. The germline CDR1 and CDR2 sequences are ENHRY and SYGVKD. Germline trimming cut 3 bases from V and 1 base from J; bases unmatched to any gene: 7. The CDR3 here is CAISDPRGQGSNQPQHF. The CDR3 DNA follows: TGTGCCATCAGTGATCCCCGGGGACAGGGAAGCAATCAGCCCCAGCATTTT.

The chain employs TRBV28 and TRBJ1-5, with 7 bases lining up with TRBD1. Germline CDR1 and CDR2: MDHEN and SYDVKM. The trim removed 8 bases at V and 4 bases at J, leaving 5 bases unmatched. The CDR3 is made up of 13 amino acids. CDR3 region: CASGQGVNQPQHF. The CDR3 bases are TGTGCCAGCGGTCAGGGGGTTAATCAGCCCCAGCATTTT.

This clone came up a few times. The chain joins TRBV6-6 to TRBJ2-7; 7 bases match TRBD1. Germline V gives CDR1 MNHNY, CDR2 SVGAGI (reference sequence). The J segment lost 2 bases and the V segment lost 6 bases, leaving 10 bases of the junction unmatched. The CDR3 spans 15 residues. This chain's CDR3 is CASRNRGEGPYEQYF. As DNA, the CDR3 is TGTGCCAGCAGAAACAGGGGAGAAGGACCCTACGAGCAGTACTTC.

This clone was observed a handful of times. This chain uses TRBV4-2 with TRBJ2-7, with 11 bases fitting TRBD2. The CDR3 covers 17 residues. The germline V gene has CDR1 LGHNA and CDR2 YNFKEQ. Unmatched junction bases numbered 10, after V lost 3 bases and J lost 3 bases. CDR3: CASSQPLAGGTNYEQYF. CDR3 sequence (DNA): TGTGCCAGCAGCCAGCCCCTAGCGGGGGGCACCAACTACGAGCAGTACTTC.